The rows below give T cell receptor beta chains drawn from one sample of a study of OX40 agonist ivuxolimab in advanced cancers. Sequencing was performed with immunoSEQ multiplex PCR; in TCRdb, only in-frame clones are kept and a portion is missing. The sample lists around 85,000 clones, about 89% occurring once. Sequenced here: CD4+ or CD8+ T cells sorted from blood, sampled in a trial of the OX40 agonist ivuxolimab. Every receptor here comes from an adult with an advanced solid tumor such as melanoma, head and neck, liver or kidney cancer. Both conserved end residues are part of each CDR3. D genes are given only for firm matches. Size is stated for part of the rows, as once, few or many counts, or as a class when the clone is expanded.

v_gene: TRBV13; d_gene: NA; abundance: NA; j_gene: TRBJ1-2; CDR3nt: TGTGCCAGCAGCTTCCTCCAGACCTCGACAAACTTC; CDR3aa: CASSFLQTSTNF
v_gene: TRBV19; d_gene: NA; abundance: NA; j_gene: TRBJ2-3; CDR3nt: TGTGCCAGTAGTCTGTCTCATACGCAGTATTTT; CDR3aa: CASSLSHTQYF
v_gene: TRBV1; d_gene: NA; abundance: NA; j_gene: TRBJ2-1; CDR3nt: TGCACCAGCAGCCAAGAGCCAAAACGACACCCGGGGGGGAATGAGCAGTTCTTC; CDR3aa: CTSSQEPKRHPGGNEQFF
v_gene: TRBV28; d_gene: TRBD1; abundance: NA; j_gene: TRBJ1-4; CDR3nt: TGTGCCAGCAGTGCTTGGGGGACAGTTAATGAAAAACTGTTTTTT; CDR3aa: CASSAWGTVNEKLFF
v_gene: TRBV28; d_gene: TRBD1; abundance: NA; j_gene: TRBJ2-2; CDR3nt: TGTGCCAGCAGAGGTCAGGGGGTAAACACCGGGGAGCTGTTTTTT; CDR3aa: CASRGQGVNTGELFF
v_gene: TRBV28; d_gene: NA; abundance: NA; j_gene: TRBJ1-2; CDR3nt: TGTGCCAGCTCGCCCGGGGGGGTGTACTATGGCTACACCTTC; CDR3aa: CASSPGGVYYGYTF
v_gene: TRBV5-4; d_gene: NA; abundance: NA; j_gene: TRBJ2-7; CDR3nt: TGTGCCAGCAACGCCGGGTCCGGAGGACTCGAGCAGTACTTC; CDR3aa: CASNAGSGGLEQYF
v_gene: TRBV6-1; d_gene: NA; abundance: NA; j_gene: TRBJ1-1; CDR3nt: TGTGCCAGCAGTGGGACACTATTGAACACTGAAGCTTTCTTT; CDR3aa: CASSGTLLNTEAFF
v_gene: TRBV7-2; d_gene: TRBD2; abundance: once; j_gene: TRBJ2-7; CDR3nt: TGTGCCACGACGGGACTAGCGGGAGACGAGCAGTACTTC; CDR3aa: CATTGLAGDEQYF
v_gene: TRBV5-4; d_gene: TRBD2; abundance: NA; j_gene: TRBJ2-6; CDR3nt: TGTGCCAGCAGCCGAGGGGCTAGCGGGGTCCCCAGCTCTGGGGCCAACGTCCTGACTTTC; CDR3aa: CASSRGASGVPSSGANVLTF
v_gene: TRBV6-6; d_gene: NA; abundance: NA; j_gene: TRBJ1-4; CDR3nt: TGTGCCAGCAGTTGGGGACGGGGCGAAAAACTGTTTTTT; CDR3aa: CASSWGRGEKLFF
v_gene: TRBV18; d_gene: TRBD2; abundance: NA; j_gene: TRBJ2-1; CDR3nt: TGTGCCAGCTCACCGACTAGCGGGAGATACAATGAGCAGTTCTTC; CDR3aa: CASSPTSGRYNEQFF
v_gene: TRBV7-9; d_gene: NA; abundance: NA; j_gene: TRBJ2-5; CDR3nt: TGTGCCAGCAGCCCCGAGACTGGAAAAGAGACCCAGTACTTC; CDR3aa: CASSPETGKETQYF
v_gene: TRBV11-2; d_gene: NA; abundance: NA; j_gene: TRBJ2-3; CDR3nt: TGTGCCAGCAGCTTAGGATCAGATACGCAGTATTTT; CDR3aa: CASSLGSDTQYF
v_gene: TRBV6-4; d_gene: TRBD1; abundance: NA; j_gene: TRBJ1-3; CDR3nt: TGTGCCAGCAGTGCTGGACAGGGTGGAAACACCATATATTTT; CDR3aa: CASSAGQGGNTIYF
v_gene: TRBV7-8; d_gene: TRBD1; abundance: NA; j_gene: TRBJ2-3; CDR3nt: TGTGCCAGCAGCTTGCTCGGGACAGGGGATCATACGCAGTATTTT; CDR3aa: CASSLLGTGDHTQYF
v_gene: TRBV5-1; d_gene: TRBD1; abundance: NA; j_gene: TRBJ1-1; CDR3nt: TGCGCCAGCAGCTCCACAGGGGGGAACACTGAAGCTTTCTTT; CDR3aa: CASSSTGGNTEAFF
v_gene: TRBV28; d_gene: TRBD1; abundance: NA; j_gene: TRBJ2-7; CDR3nt: TGTGCCAGCAGTTCCCCGACCGGGACAGGGGCTCTCTACGAGCAGTACTTC; CDR3aa: CASSSPTGTGALYEQYF
v_gene: TRBV7-3; d_gene: NA; abundance: NA; j_gene: TRBJ1-5; CDR3nt: TGTGCCAGCAGCTTATTGGTTCGAAATCAGCCCCAGCATTTT; CDR3aa: CASSLLVRNQPQHF
v_gene: TRBV20-1; d_gene: NA; abundance: NA; j_gene: TRBJ1-1; CDR3nt: TGCAGTGCTACAGGGAGGACTGAAGCTTTCTTT; CDR3aa: CSATGRTEAFF
v_gene: TRBV10-3; d_gene: NA; abundance: NA; j_gene: TRBJ2-7; CDR3nt: TGTGCCATCGGGCAGTCCTACGAGCAGTACTTC; CDR3aa: CAIGQSYEQYF
v_gene: TRBV6-5; d_gene: TRBD2; abundance: NA; j_gene: TRBJ2-7; CDR3nt: TGTGCCAGCAGTTACTTGGGCGGGAGCTCCTACGAGCAGTACTTC; CDR3aa: CASSYLGGSSYEQYF
v_gene: TRBV4-1; d_gene: NA; abundance: NA; j_gene: TRBJ2-1; CDR3nt: TGCGCCAGCAGCCAAGTATTGCGGGCCTCTGCCAATGAGCAGTTCTTC; CDR3aa: CASSQVLRASANEQFF
v_gene: TRBV5-1; d_gene: TRBD1; abundance: NA; j_gene: TRBJ2-7; CDR3nt: TGCGCCAGCAGCATGGGACAGAGTTCCTACGAGCAGTACTTC; CDR3aa: CASSMGQSSYEQYF
v_gene: TRBV30; d_gene: NA; abundance: NA; j_gene: TRBJ1-2; CDR3nt: TGTGCCTGGAGTGTAATGGAAGCGGCCTACACCTTC; CDR3aa: CAWSVMEAAYTF
v_gene: TRBV19; d_gene: TRBD2; abundance: NA; j_gene: TRBJ2-5; CDR3nt: TGTGCCAGTAGTATGGGGTTTAGCGGGAGTACGAGAGAGACCCAGTACTTC; CDR3aa: CASSMGFSGSTRETQYF
v_gene: TRBV5-1; d_gene: NA; abundance: NA; j_gene: TRBJ1-2; CDR3nt: TGCGCCAGCAGGGGGGAAACAGGCTATGGCTACACCTTC; CDR3aa: CASRGETGYGYTF
v_gene: TRBV18; d_gene: TRBD1; abundance: NA; j_gene: TRBJ2-7; CDR3nt: TGTGCCAGCTCACCTACGGACAGGGGCGAGCAGTACTTC; CDR3aa: CASSPTDRGEQYF
v_gene: TRBV9; d_gene: NA; abundance: NA; j_gene: TRBJ1-2; CDR3nt: TGTGCCAGCAGCAAAACCAGCGACGGATCTAACTATGGCTACACCTTC; CDR3aa: CASSKTSDGSNYGYTF
v_gene: TRBV7-2; d_gene: NA; abundance: NA; j_gene: TRBJ2-3; CDR3nt: TGTGCCAGCAGCCCACCGAGAGGCACAGATACGCAGTATTTT; CDR3aa: CASSPPRGTDTQYF
v_gene: TRBV7-2; d_gene: NA; abundance: NA; j_gene: TRBJ1-1; CDR3nt: TGTGCCAGCAGCCCCGGGGGGAACACTGAAGCTTTCTTT; CDR3aa: CASSPGGNTEAFF
v_gene: TRBV7-3; d_gene: NA; abundance: NA; j_gene: TRBJ1-1; CDR3nt: TGTGCCAGCAGCTTAATGGAGAACACTGAAGCTTTCTTT; CDR3aa: CASSLMENTEAFF
v_gene: TRBV4-2; d_gene: TRBD2; abundance: NA; j_gene: TRBJ2-3; CDR3nt: TGTGCCAGCAGTTCCCAAGCTAGCGGGATGGATACGCAGTATTTT; CDR3aa: CASSSQASGMDTQYF
v_gene: TRBV10-3; d_gene: NA; abundance: NA; j_gene: TRBJ1-1; CDR3nt: TGTGCCATCATGGACGTCCTGAACACTGAAGCTTTCTTT; CDR3aa: CAIMDVLNTEAFF
v_gene: TRBV19; d_gene: TRBD1; abundance: NA; j_gene: TRBJ1-1; CDR3nt: TGTGCCAGTAGTACAGGGACAGGGCTGAACACTGAAGCTTTCTTT; CDR3aa: CASSTGTGLNTEAFF
v_gene: TRBV27; d_gene: NA; abundance: few; j_gene: TRBJ2-3; CDR3nt: TGTGCCAGCAGCCTAGAGACTAGGATGGCGCAGTATTTT; CDR3aa: CASSLETRMAQYF
v_gene: TRBV5-4; d_gene: TRBD1; abundance: NA; j_gene: TRBJ2-5; CDR3nt: TGTGCCAGCAGCATGGACAGGGGAACGACCGGGCAGTACTTC; CDR3aa: CASSMDRGTTGQYF
v_gene: TRBV30; d_gene: TRBD1; abundance: few; j_gene: TRBJ2-2; CDR3nt: TGTGCCTGGAGGGGACAGGGGGTCCCGAACACCGGGGAGCTGTTTTTT; CDR3aa: CAWRGQGVPNTGELFF
v_gene: TRBV7-9; d_gene: TRBD1; abundance: NA; j_gene: TRBJ2-7; CDR3nt: TGTGCCAGCAGCTTAGAAGGGGGCGCCTACGAGCAGTACTTC; CDR3aa: CASSLEGGAYEQYF
v_gene: TRBV30; d_gene: NA; abundance: few; j_gene: TRBJ1-5; CDR3nt: TGTGCCTGGAGTGTCTTCGACAATCAGCCCCAGCATTTT; CDR3aa: CAWSVFDNQPQHF
v_gene: TRBV7-2; d_gene: NA; abundance: NA; j_gene: TRBJ1-6; CDR3nt: TGTGCCAGCAGCGCCTATAATTCACCCCTCCACTTT; CDR3aa: CASSAYNSPLHF
v_gene: TRBV7-9; d_gene: NA; abundance: NA; j_gene: TRBJ2-7; CDR3nt: TGTGCCAGCAGCGATCTAAATAAGAGACACCAACACGAGCAGTACTTC; CDR3aa: CASSDLNKRHQHEQYF
v_gene: TRBV7-3; d_gene: NA; abundance: NA; j_gene: TRBJ2-3; CDR3nt: TGTACCAGCAGCCGACGACAGAGCACAGATACGCAGTATTTT; CDR3aa: CTSSRRQSTDTQYF
v_gene: TRBV30; d_gene: TRBD1; abundance: NA; j_gene: TRBJ1-1; CDR3nt: TGTGCCTGGAAGGGGACAGGGGGGGTTCGTTTGACTGAAGCTTTCTTT; CDR3aa: CAWKGTGGVRLTEAFF
v_gene: TRBV4-3; d_gene: NA; abundance: NA; j_gene: TRBJ2-3; CDR3nt: TGCGCCAGCAGCCACGTTCTGACAGTTTCAGATACGCAGTATTTT; CDR3aa: CASSHVLTVSDTQYF
v_gene: TRBV27; d_gene: NA; abundance: NA; j_gene: TRBJ1-6; CDR3nt: TGTGCCAGCAGCGGAACAGGGCTTGGTAATTCACCCCTCCACTTT; CDR3aa: CASSGTGLGNSPLHF
v_gene: TRBV4-1; d_gene: NA; abundance: once; j_gene: TRBJ1-1; CDR3nt: TGCGCCAGCAGCCAAGATAGAGGGCAGGATCTAGGAGCTTTCTTT; CDR3aa: CASSQDRGQDLGAFF
v_gene: TRBV19; d_gene: TRBD2; abundance: NA; j_gene: TRBJ2-1; CDR3nt: TGTGCCAGTAGTTCCTGGACTAGCGGGACCCTAGGCAATGAGCAGTTCTTC; CDR3aa: CASSSWTSGTLGNEQFF
v_gene: TRBV12-2; d_gene: NA; abundance: NA; j_gene: TRBJ2-1; CDR3nt: TGTGCAAGTCGCACCTCAGATGAGCAGTTCTTC; CDR3aa: CASRTSDEQFF
v_gene: TRBV19; d_gene: TRBD1; abundance: NA; j_gene: TRBJ1-1; CDR3nt: TGTGCCAGTAGTATCGGCACAGGGGGCAACACTGAAGCTTTCTTT; CDR3aa: CASSIGTGGNTEAFF
v_gene: TRBV5-1; d_gene: NA; abundance: once; j_gene: TRBJ1-2; CDR3nt: TGCGCCAGCAGCTTGACAGCTAACTATGGCTACACCTTC; CDR3aa: CASSLTANYGYTF
v_gene: TRBV6-6; d_gene: TRBD2; abundance: NA; j_gene: TRBJ2-3; CDR3nt: TGTGCCAGCAGTTCACCTAGCGGGCCCCGCACAGATACGCAGTATTTT; CDR3aa: CASSSPSGPRTDTQYF
v_gene: TRBV10-1; d_gene: TRBD2; abundance: NA; j_gene: TRBJ2-7; CDR3nt: TGCGCCAGCAGTGAACGATTTAGCGGGAGATGCTCCTACGAGCAGTACTTC; CDR3aa: CASSERFSGRCSYEQYF
v_gene: TRBV5-1; d_gene: TRBD2; abundance: NA; j_gene: TRBJ2-3; CDR3nt: TGCGCCAGCAGCTTGGGCCTAGCGGGAGCAGATACGCAGTATTTT; CDR3aa: CASSLGLAGADTQYF
v_gene: TRBV28; d_gene: TRBD2; abundance: NA; j_gene: TRBJ2-3; CDR3nt: TGTGCCAGCAGTTTATGGGCGGGAGGGGGCACAGATACGCAGTATTTT; CDR3aa: CASSLWAGGGTDTQYF